Detailed here is one TCR beta chain. CDR3 size: 16 residues. Germline-derived CDR1 and CDR2 are MDHEN and SYDVKM. V shed 5 bases and J 2 bases; nucleotides not matched to a gene: 12. This sample is part of a study of blood T cell repertoires in COVID-19. Method: immunoSEQ multiplex PCR; TCRdb's copy keeps in-frame clones and lacks some. The sample consists of approximately 260,000 clones, 89% of them appearing once. The sample was PBMCs or T cells enriched from blood (not recorded which). The chain uses TRBV28 and TRBJ2-7; TRBD2 matches at 7 bases. This TCR derives from a woman aged 60 to 75 who had recovered from COVID-19. The CDR3 loop reads CASSAAEAGSPYEQYF. The DNA of the CDR3 is TGTGCCAGCAGTGCCGCCGAAGCGGGAAGCCCCTACGAGCAGTACTTC.